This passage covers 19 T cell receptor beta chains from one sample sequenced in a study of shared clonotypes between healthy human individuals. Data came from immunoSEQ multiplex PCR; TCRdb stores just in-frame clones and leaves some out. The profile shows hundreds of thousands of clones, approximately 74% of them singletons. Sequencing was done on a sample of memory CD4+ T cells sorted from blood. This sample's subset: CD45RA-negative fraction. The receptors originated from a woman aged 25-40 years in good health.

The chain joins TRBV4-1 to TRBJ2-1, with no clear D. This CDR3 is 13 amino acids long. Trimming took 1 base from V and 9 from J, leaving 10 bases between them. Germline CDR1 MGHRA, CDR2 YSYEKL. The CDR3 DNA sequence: TGCGCCAGCAGCCAAGCCCAGATGATTGAGCAGTTCTTC. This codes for CASSQAQMIEQFF.

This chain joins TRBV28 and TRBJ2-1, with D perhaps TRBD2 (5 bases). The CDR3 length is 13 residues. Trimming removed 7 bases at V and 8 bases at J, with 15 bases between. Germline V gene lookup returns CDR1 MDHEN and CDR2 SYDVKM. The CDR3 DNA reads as TGTGCCAGCAAGGAGCGGATACCCGATGAGCAGTTCTTC. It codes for CASKERIPDEQFF. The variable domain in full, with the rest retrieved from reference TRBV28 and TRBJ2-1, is DVKVTQSSRYLVKRTGEKVFLECVQDMDHENMFWYRQDPGLGLRLIYFSYDVKMKEKGDIPEGYSVSREKKERFSLILESASTNQTSMYLCASKERIPDEQFFGPGTRLTVL.

CDR3 in amino acids: CASSLGEYTIYF. CDR3 sequence (DNA): TGTGCCAGCAGTTTGGGGGAATACACCATATATTTT. The chain combines TRBV28 with TRBJ1-3, with TRBD1 as a possible D gene (5 bases). V lost 3 bases and J 8 bases, leaving 8 bases between the germline ends. The V gene's germline CDR1 is MDHEN and CDR2 SYDVKM. The CDR3 is made up of 12 amino acids.

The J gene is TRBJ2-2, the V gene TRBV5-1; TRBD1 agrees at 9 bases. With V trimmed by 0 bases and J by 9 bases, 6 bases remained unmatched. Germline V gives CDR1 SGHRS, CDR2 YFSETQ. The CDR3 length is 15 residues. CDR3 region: CASSLGDRDIRELFF. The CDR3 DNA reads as TGCGCCAGCAGCTTGGGGGACAGGGATATCCGGGAGCTGTTTTTT.

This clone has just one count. Written as DNA, the CDR3 is TGTGCCATCAGTGACAGGCACTCTGGAAACACCATATATTTT. Translation: CAISDRHSGNTIYF. The chain links TRBV10-3 to TRBJ1-3; no reliable D call. The germline V gene encodes CDR1 ENHRY and CDR2 SYGVKD. The CDR3 has 14 amino acids. Deletions cut 3 bases from V and 0 bases from J, with 6 bases between.

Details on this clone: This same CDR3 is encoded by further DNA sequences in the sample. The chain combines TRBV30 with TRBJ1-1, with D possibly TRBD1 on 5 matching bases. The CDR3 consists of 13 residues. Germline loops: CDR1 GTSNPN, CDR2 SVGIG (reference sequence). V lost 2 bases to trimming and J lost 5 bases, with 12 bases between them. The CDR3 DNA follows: TGTGCCTGGAGTCGTACAGGAGGGACTGAAGCTTTCTTT. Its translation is CAWSRTGGTEAFF.

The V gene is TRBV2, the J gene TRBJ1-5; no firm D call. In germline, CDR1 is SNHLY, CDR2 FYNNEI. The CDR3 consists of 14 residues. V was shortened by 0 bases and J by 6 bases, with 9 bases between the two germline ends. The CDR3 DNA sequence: TGTGCCAGCAGTGAAGCGGAGGGAGGTCAGCCCCAGCATTTT. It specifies CASSEAEGGQPQHF.

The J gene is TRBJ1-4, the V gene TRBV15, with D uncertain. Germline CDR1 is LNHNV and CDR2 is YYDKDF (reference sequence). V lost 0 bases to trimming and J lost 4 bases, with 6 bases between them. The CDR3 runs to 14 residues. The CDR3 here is CATSRESRNEKLFF. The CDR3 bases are TGTGCCACCAGCAGAGAGTCTCGTAATGAAAAACTGTTTTTT.

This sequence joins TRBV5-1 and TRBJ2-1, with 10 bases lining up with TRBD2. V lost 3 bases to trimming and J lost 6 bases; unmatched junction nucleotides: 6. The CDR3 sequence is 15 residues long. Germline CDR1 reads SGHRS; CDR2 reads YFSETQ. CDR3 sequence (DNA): TGCGCCAGCAGCTCGGGACTAGCGATGATCAATGAGCAGTTCTTC. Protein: CASSSGLAMINEQFF.

In DNA form, the CDR3 reads TGTGCCTGGACTGATGTGGACAGGAATAATTCACCCCTCCACTTT. Protein sequence: CAWTDVDRNNSPLHF. This chain joins TRBV30 and TRBJ1-6; 7 bases fit TRBD1. Germline V CDR1 and CDR2: GTSNPN, SVGIG (reference sequence). The CDR3 consists of 15 residues. Unmatched junction bases numbered 8, after V lost 4 bases and J lost 5 bases. Together with reference TRBV30 and TRBJ1-6, the CDR3 gives the full variable domain: SQTIHQWPATLVQPVGSPLSLECTVEGTSNPNLYWYRQAAGRGLQLLFYSVGIGQISSEVPQNLSASRPQDRQFILSSKKLLLSDSGFYLCAWTDVDRNNSPLHFGNGTRLTVT.

The CDR3 reads CASSLSLREAGELFF. The CDR3, as DNA: TGTGCCAGCAGCTTATCCCTAAGAGAGGCCGGGGAGCTGTTTTTT. V gene TRBV5-4 combines with J gene TRBJ2-2; D uncertain. V lost 2 bases to trimming and J lost 6 bases, with 14 bases between them. The CDR3 runs to 15 residues. Germline V gene sequence: CDR1 SGHNT, CDR2 YYREEE (reference sequence).

In DNA form, the CDR3 reads TGTGCCAGCAGCCGTCCAACAGGGGGCTCTGACGGTGAAGCTTTCTTT. Protein: CASSRPTGGSDGEAFF. The chain combines TRBV5-4 with TRBJ1-1, with 9 positions matching TRBD1. The CDR3 spans 16 residues. Trimming cost V 4 bases and J 7 bases; bases outside gene matches: 14. CDR1 is SGHNT and CDR2 is YYREEE in the germline V gene (reference sequence).

The DNA for the CDR3 is TGCAGCGTTGAAAACCCATCGAACACTGAAGCTTTCTTT. Its translation is CSVENPSNTEAFF. V gene TRBV29-1 combines with J gene TRBJ1-1, with D hard to call. Trimming cost V 2 bases and J 1 base, with 8 bases left between them. Per germline, CDR1 SQVTM and CDR2 ANQGSEA. The CDR3 spans 13 residues.

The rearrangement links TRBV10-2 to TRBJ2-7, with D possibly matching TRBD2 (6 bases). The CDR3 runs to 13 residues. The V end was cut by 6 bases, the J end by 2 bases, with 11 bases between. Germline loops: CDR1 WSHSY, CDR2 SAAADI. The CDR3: CASSPGLAYEQYF. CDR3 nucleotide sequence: TGCGCCAGCAGCCCGGGACTCGCCTACGAGCAGTACTTC.

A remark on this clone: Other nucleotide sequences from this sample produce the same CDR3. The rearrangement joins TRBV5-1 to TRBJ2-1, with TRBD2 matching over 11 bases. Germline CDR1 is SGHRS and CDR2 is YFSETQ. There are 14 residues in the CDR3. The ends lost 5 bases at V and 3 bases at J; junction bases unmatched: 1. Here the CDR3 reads CASRLAGGYNEQFF. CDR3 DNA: TGCGCCAGCAGGCTAGCGGGGGGCTACAATGAGCAGTTCTTC.

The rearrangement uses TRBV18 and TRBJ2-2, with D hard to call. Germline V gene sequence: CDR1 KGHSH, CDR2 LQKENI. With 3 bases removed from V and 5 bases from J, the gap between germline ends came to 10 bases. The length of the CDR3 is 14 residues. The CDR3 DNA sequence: TGTGCCAGCTCACCTGAAGGAGCAACCGGGGAGCTGTTTTTT. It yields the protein CASSPEGATGELFF. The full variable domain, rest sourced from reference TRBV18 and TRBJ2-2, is NAGVMQNPRHLVRRRGQEARLRCSPMKGHSHVYWYRQLPEEGLKFMVYLQKENIIDESGMPKERFSAEFPKEGPSILRIQQVVRGDSAAYFCASSPEGATGELFFGEGSRLTVL.

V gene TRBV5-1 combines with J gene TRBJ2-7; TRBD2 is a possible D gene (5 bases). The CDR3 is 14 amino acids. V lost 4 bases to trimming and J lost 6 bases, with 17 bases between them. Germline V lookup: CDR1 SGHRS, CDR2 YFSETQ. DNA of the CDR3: TGCGCCAGCAGCGGCGGACTCACCGTTGGCGAGCAGTACTTC. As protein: CASSGGLTVGEQYF.

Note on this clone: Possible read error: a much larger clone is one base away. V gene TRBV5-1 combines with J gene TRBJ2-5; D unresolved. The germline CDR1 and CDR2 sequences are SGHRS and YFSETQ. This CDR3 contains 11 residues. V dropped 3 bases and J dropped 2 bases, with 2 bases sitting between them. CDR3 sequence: CASSWQETQYF. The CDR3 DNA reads TGCGCCAGCAGCTGGCAAGAGACCCAGTACTTC.

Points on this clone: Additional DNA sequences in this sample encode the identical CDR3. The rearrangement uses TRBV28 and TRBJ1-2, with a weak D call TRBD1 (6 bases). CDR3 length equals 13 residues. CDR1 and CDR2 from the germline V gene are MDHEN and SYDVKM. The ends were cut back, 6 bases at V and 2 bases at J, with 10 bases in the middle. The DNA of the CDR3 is TGTGCCAGCAGCTTAAGGGGGAACTATGGCTACACCTTC. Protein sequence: CASSLRGNYGYTF.